This T cell receptor (beta chain) comes out of a study of OX40 agonist ivuxolimab in advanced cancers. Trimming stripped 4 bases from V and 2 bases from J, with 18 bases between. The CDR3 covers 15 residues. Germline loops: CDR1 GTSNPN, CDR2 SVGIG (reference sequence). TCRdb's copy holds only in-frame clones and misses some; the assay was immunoSEQ multiplex PCR. This sample has over 25,000 clones; over 75% occur once, and the top ten carry around 50%. The sequence was collected from an adult with an advanced solid tumor such as melanoma, head and neck, liver or kidney cancer. The chain joins TRBV30 to TRBJ2-7, with a tentative D call TRBD2 (7 bases). Sample: CD4+ or CD8+ T cells sorted from blood, taken in a trial of the OX40 agonist ivuxolimab. CDR3 bases: TGTGCCTGGAAAAGAAGGGGGGGGGCTACCTACGAGCAGTACTTC. The encoded protein is CAWKRRGGATYEQYF.